A selection of T cell receptor beta chains follows, all from one sample in a study of CD8 T cells in ankylosing spondylitis. From the 5' RACE reads, TCRdb called clonotypes with MiXCR, one entry per CDR3 protein. The sample includes fewer than 500,000 distinct CDR3 sequences, 20% to 25% of them seen just once. The sequenced sample consisted of blood, either unsorted or a sorted T cell fraction (not recorded which). The receptor set was obtained from a male donor with ankylosing spondylitis. Each CDR3 is given with its conserved first and last residue. D genes are given only for firm matches. The size of a clone is reported for some rows only, either as once, few or many, or as a class for expanded clones.

v_call	d_call	clone_size	j_call	cdr3_aa	cdr3_nt
TRBV10-3	.	.	TRBJ2-3	CAISNGVSTDTQYF	TGTGCCATCAGCAACGGAGTGAGCACAGATACGCAGTATTTT
TRBV5-1	TRBD1	few	TRBJ2-1	CASSGGTGRNEQFF	TGCGCCAGCAGCGGCGGGACAGGGCGAAATGAGCAGTTCTTC
TRBV7-2	TRBD1	.	TRBJ1-2	CASSPRTGENYGYTF	TGTGCCAGCAGCCCCCGGACAGGGGAGAATTATGGCTACACCTTC
TRBV20-1	.	few	TRBJ1-1	CSTAVGPTEAFF	TGCAGTACAGCGGTAGGGCCCACTGAAGCTTTCTTT
TRBV5-1	.	.	TRBJ2-3	CASSLDGSLGTDTQYF	TGCGCCAGCAGCTTGGATGGGAGCCTGGGCACAGATACGCAGTATTTT
TRBV11-2	.	few	TRBJ2-5	CASSLDKYGETQYF	TGTGCCAGCAGCTTAGATAAGTACGGAGAGACCCAGTACTTC
TRBV11-1	.	.	TRBJ2-3	CASSLGGAWDTDTQYF	TGTGCCAGCAGCTTAGGTGGCGCCTGGGACACAGATACGCAGTATTTT
TRBV29-1	TRBD2	few	TRBJ2-7	CSVGGTSGLYEQYF	TGCAGCGTTGGTGGGACTAGCGGTCTCTACGAGCAGTACTTC
TRBV7-2	.	.	TRBJ2-7	CASSFSESSYEQYF	TGTGCCAGCAGCTTTTCGGAGAGCTCCTACGAGCAGTACTTC
TRBV5-1	.	.	TRBJ2-5	CASSIRGRQETQYF	TGCGCCAGCAGCATCCGGGGCCGACAAGAGACCCAGTACTTC
TRBV20-1	TRBD2	.	TRBJ2-5	CSHMGLAGRETQYF	TGCAGTCACATGGGGCTAGCGGGACGAGAGACCCAGTACTTC
TRBV20-1	TRBD1	.	TRBJ1-5	CSARGGFPGQTLNQPQHF	TGCAGTGCCAGGGGGGGGTTTCCGGGACAAACTTTAAATCAGCCCCAGCATTTT
TRBV7-3	TRBD2	.	TRBJ2-3	CASSLLAVRTDTQYF	TGTGCCAGCAGCTTACTAGCGGTCCGCACAGATACGCAGTATTTT
TRBV20-1	.	.	TRBJ2-7	CSASAGSPYEQYF	TGCAGTGCGTCGGCGGGCAGTCCCTACGAGCAGTACTTC
TRBV11-2	TRBD1	few	TRBJ1-1	CASSSTPGQGVLNTEAFF	TGTGCCAGCAGCTCTACACCGGGACAGGGCGTATTGAACACTGAAGCTTTCTTT
TRBV19	.	.	TRBJ1-6	CASSAGGRSPLHF	TGTGCCAGTAGTGCCGGCGGAAGGTCACCCCTCCACTTT